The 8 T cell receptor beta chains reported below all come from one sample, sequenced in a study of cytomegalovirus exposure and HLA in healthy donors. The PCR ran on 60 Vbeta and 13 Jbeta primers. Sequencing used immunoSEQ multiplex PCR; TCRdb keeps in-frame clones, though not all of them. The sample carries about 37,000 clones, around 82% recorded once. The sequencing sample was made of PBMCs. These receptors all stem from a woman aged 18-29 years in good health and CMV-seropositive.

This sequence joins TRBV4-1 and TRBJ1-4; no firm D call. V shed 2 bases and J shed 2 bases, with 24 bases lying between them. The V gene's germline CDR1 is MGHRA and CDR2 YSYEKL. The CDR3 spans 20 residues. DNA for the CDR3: TGCGCCAGCAGCCAAAGAGAGATAGGTGTCCGGGCGGGGACTAATGAAAAACTGTTTTTT. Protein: CASSQREIGVRAGTNEKLFF.

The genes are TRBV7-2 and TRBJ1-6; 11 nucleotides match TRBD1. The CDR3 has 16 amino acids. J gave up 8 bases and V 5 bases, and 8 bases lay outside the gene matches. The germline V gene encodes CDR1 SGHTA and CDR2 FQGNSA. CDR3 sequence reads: CASSPRTGGGDSPLHF. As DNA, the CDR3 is TGTGCCAGCAGCCCGAGGACAGGGGGCGGCGATTCACCCCTCCACTTT.

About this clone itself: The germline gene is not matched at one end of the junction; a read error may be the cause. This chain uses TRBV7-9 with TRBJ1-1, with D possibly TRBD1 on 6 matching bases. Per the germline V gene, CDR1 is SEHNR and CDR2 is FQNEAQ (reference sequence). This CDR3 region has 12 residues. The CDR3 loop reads CSSSLGDTWAFF. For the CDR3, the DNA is TGTTCCAGCAGCCTAGGGGACACTTGGGCTTTCTTT.

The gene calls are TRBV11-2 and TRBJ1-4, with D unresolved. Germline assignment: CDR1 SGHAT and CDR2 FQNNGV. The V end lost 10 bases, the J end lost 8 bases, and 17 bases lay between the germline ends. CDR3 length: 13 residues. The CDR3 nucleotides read TGTGCCACGTCCCGCACCAGCAGGGAAAAACTGTTTTTT. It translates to CATSRTSREKLFF.

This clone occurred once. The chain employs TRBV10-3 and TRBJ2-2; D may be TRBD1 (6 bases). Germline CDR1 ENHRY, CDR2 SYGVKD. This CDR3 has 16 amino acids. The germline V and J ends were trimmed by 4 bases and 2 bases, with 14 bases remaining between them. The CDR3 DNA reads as TGTGCCATCAGTGCTTCAACAGGGCTCAACACCGGGGAGCTGTTTTTT. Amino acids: CAISASTGLNTGELFF.

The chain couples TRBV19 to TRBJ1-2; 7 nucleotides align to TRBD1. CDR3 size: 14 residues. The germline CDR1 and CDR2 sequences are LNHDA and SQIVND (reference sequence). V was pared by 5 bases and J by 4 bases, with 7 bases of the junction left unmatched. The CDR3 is CASSPRQGSYGYTF. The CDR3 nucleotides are TGTGCCAGTAGTCCTCGACAGGGTAGCTATGGCTACACCTTC.

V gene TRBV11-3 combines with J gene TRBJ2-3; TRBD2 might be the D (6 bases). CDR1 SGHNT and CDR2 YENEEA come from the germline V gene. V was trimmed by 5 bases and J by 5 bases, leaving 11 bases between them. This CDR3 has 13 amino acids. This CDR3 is CASSLLGGDTQYF. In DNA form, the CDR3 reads TGTGCCAGCAGCCTCTTGGGGGGAGATACGCAGTATTTT.

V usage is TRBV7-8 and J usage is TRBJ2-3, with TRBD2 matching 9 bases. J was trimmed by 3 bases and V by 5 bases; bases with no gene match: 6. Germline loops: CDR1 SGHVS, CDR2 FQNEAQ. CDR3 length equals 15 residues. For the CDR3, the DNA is TGTGCCAGCAGCGGTAGCGGGAGAGTGACAGATACGCAGTATTTT. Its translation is CASSGSGRVTDTQYF.